The 10 T cell receptor beta chains presented below share a single source sample, sequenced in a study of siplizumab effects on memory and regulatory T cells. Only in-frame clones appear in the TCRdb table, and some are missing; sequencing was by immunoSEQ multiplex PCR. The sample has 90,000 to 140,000 clones, roughly 91% seen once. Source material: CD4+ T cells sorted from blood. The receptor source for this set is a human donor in good health.

The V and J genes are TRBV5-1 and TRBJ2-3, with D maybe TRBD2 (6 bases). Germline lookup yields CDR1 SGHRS and CDR2 YFSETQ. The CDR3 spans 15 residues. Trimming shortened V by 3 bases and J by 0 bases, and 11 bases separated the two germline ends. CDR3 coding DNA: TGCGCCAGCAGCTCAATCGGGACTAGCACAGATACGCAGTATTTT. Protein sequence: CASSSIGTSTDTQYF.

The chain uses TRBV18 and TRBJ2-5; TRBD2 agrees at 10 bases. Germline CDR1 is KGHSH and CDR2 is LQKENI. The CDR3 loop spans 14 amino acids. Losses at the gene ends were 3 bases for V and 5 bases for J; bases not matched to a gene: 3. The CDR3 loop reads CASSPQAGGETQYF. Written as DNA, the CDR3 is TGTGCCAGCTCACCGCAAGCGGGGGGGGAGACCCAGTACTTC.

This clone occurred once. The rearrangement joins TRBV5-6 to TRBJ1-1; D remains unclear. The CDR3 is 13 amino acids. Trimming stripped 4 bases from V and 1 base from J, with 8 bases between. The germline gives CDR1 SGHDT, CDR2 YYEEEE. CDR3 bases: TGTGCCAGCAGCCTCGGCGAGAACACTGAAGCTTTCTTT. Encoded protein: CASSLGENTEAFF.

This clone was seen a single time. The chain uses TRBV6-1 and TRBJ2-5, with a weak D call TRBD1 (6 bases). CDR3 length: 15 residues. V was cut by 2 bases and J by 1 base, with 11 bases left in between. Germline V gives CDR1 MNHNS, CDR2 SASEGT. The CDR3 DNA reads as TGTGCCAGCAGTGAAACACGGACAGTCCAAGAGACCCAGTACTTC. The encoded protein is CASSETRTVQETQYF.

J is TRBJ1-2 and V is TRBV11-3; 9 nucleotides line up with TRBD1. The length of the CDR3 is 13 residues. Germline V gene sequence: CDR1 SGHNT, CDR2 YENEEA. V lost 5 bases, J lost 10 bases, and 8 bases stayed unmatched. The CDR3 region is CASSRDRGIDYTF. The CDR3 DNA is TGTGCCAGCAGCCGAGACAGGGGGATCGACTACACCTTC. The variable domain in full, with the rest retrieved from reference TRBV11-3 and TRBJ1-2, is EAGVVQSPRYKIIEKKQPVAFWCNPISGHNTLYWYLQNLGQGPELLIRYENEEAVDDSQLPKDRFSAERLKGVDSTLKIQPAELGDSAVYLCASSRDRGIDYTFGSGTRLTVV.

The genes are TRBV19 and TRBJ1-5; no definite D call. CDR1 is LNHDA, CDR2 SQIVND, per germline (reference sequence). CDR3 size: 16 residues. The ends were cut back, 1 base at V and 1 base at J, with 11 bases in the middle. The CDR3 loop is CASSIATGRSNQPQHF. The CDR3 coding sequence is TGTGCCAGTAGTATAGCGACCGGCAGAAGCAATCAGCCCCAGCATTTT.

The chain combines TRBV29-1 with TRBJ1-2; D gene ambiguous. Germline CDR1 SQVTM, CDR2 ANQGSEA. CDR3 size: 11 residues. The ends were cut back, 5 bases at V and 4 bases at J, with 8 bases in the middle. The CDR3 region has the DNA TGCAGCGTTAGAGAGACCTATGGCTACACCTTC. Translated, it gives CSVRETYGYTF. The whole variable domain, remainder taken from reference TRBV29-1 and TRBJ1-2, is SAVISQKPSRDICQRGTSLTIQCQVDSQVTMMFWYRQQPGQSLTLIATANQGSEATYESGFVIDKFPISRPNLTFSTLTVSNMSPEDSSIYLCSVRETYGYTFGSGTRLTVV.

This chain links TRBV6-6 with TRBJ2-5; 12 bases line up with TRBD2. J gave up 5 bases and V 8 bases, and 9 bases lay outside the gene matches. Germline V lookup: CDR1 MNHNY, CDR2 SVGAGI (reference sequence). The CDR3 has 15 amino acids. The CDR3 loop is CASARPTSGSETQYF. The CDR3 coding sequence is TGTGCCAGCGCCCGCCCGACTAGCGGGAGTGAGACCCAGTACTTC.

This chain joins TRBV5-1 and TRBJ1-6; no clear D. The ends were cut back, 2 bases at V and 10 bases at J, with 13 bases in the middle. Germline CDR1 SGHRS, CDR2 YFSETQ. The CDR3 consists of 14 residues. The CDR3 DNA follows: TGCGCCAGCAGCTTTTCCGGCACGAGATCACCCCTCCACTTT. As protein: CASSFSGTRSPLHF.

The V gene is TRBV5-6, the J gene TRBJ1-5, with D unclear. This CDR3 is 15 amino acids long. Germline V gene sequence: CDR1 SGHDT, CDR2 YYEEEE. V was trimmed by 4 bases and J by 0 bases, leaving 11 bases between them. CDR3 sequence: CASSQRRNSNQPQHF. CDR3 DNA: TGTGCCAGCAGCCAGAGGAGAAATAGCAATCAGCCCCAGCATTTT.